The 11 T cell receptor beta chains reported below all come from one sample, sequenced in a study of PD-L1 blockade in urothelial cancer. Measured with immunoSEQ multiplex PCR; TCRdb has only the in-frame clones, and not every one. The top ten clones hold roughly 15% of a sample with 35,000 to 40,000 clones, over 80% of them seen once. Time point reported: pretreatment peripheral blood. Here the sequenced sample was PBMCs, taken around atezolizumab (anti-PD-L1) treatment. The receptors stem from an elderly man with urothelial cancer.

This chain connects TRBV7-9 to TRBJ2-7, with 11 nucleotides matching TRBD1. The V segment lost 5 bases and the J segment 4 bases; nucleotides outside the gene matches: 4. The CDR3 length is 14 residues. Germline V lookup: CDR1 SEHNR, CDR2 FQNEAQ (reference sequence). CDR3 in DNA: TGTGCCAGCAGCCGAGGACAGGGGGCTTACGAGCAGTACTTC. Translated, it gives CASSRGQGAYEQYF.

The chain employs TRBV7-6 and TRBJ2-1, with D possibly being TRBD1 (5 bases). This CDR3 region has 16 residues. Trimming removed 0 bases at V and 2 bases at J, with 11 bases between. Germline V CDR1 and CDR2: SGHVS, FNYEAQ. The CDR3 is CASSLAQVQPYNEQFF. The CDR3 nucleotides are TGTGCCAGCAGCTTAGCACAGGTCCAACCCTACAATGAGCAGTTCTTC.

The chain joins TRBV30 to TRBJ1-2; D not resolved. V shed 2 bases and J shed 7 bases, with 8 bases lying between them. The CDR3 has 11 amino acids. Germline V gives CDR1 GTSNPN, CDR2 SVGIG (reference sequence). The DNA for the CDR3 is TGTGCCTGGAGTCTACCAGGTGGCTACACCTTC. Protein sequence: CAWSLPGGYTF.

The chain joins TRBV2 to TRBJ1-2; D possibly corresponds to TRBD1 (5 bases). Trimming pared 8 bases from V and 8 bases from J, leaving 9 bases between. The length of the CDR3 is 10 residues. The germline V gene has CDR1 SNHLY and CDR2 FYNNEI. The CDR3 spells CASGGEGYTF. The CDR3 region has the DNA TGTGCCAGCGGGGGGGAGGGCTACACCTTC.

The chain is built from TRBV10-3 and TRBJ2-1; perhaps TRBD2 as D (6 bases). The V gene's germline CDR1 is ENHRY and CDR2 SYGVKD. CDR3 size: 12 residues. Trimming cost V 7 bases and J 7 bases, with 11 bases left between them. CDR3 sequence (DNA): TGTGCCATCATGGGCGGGATTAATGAGCAGTTCTTC. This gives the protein CAIMGGINEQFF.

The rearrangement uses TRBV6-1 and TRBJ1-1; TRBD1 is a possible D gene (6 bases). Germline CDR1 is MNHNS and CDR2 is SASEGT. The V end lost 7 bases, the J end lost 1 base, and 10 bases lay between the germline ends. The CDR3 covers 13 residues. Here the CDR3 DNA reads TGTGCCAGCATTAGGACAGAGAACACTGAAGCTTTCTTT. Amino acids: CASIRTENTEAFF.

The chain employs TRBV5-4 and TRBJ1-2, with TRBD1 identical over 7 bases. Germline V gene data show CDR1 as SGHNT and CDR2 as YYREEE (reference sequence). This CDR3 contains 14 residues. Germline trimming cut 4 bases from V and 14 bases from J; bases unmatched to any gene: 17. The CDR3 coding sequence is TGTGCCAGCAGCACCCCCCCGGGACAGTCCCTGAATACCTTC. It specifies CASSTPPGQSLNTF.

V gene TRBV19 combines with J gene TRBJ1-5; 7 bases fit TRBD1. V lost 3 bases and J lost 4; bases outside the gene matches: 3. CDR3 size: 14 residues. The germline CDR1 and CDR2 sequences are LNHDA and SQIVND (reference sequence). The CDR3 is CASSIGTANQPQHF. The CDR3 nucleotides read TGTGCCAGTAGTATTGGGACAGCAAATCAGCCCCAGCATTTT. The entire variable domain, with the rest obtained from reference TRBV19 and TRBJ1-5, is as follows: DGGITQSPKYLFRKEGQNVTLSCEQNLNHDAMYWYRQDPGQGLRLIYYSQIVNDFQKGDIAEGYSVSREKKESFPLTVTSAQKNPTAFYLCASSIGTANQPQHFGDGTRLSIL.

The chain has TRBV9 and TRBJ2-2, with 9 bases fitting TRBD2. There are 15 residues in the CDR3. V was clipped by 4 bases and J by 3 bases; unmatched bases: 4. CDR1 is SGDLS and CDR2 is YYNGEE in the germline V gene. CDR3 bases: TGTGCCAGCAGCTCTAGACTAGCGGACACCGGGGAGCTGTTTTTT. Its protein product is CASSSRLADTGELFF.

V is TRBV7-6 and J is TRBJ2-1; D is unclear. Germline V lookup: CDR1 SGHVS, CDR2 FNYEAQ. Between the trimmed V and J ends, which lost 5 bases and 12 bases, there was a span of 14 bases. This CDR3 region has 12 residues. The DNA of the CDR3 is TGTGCCAGCAGCCCTCCGGGTACCCCGCAGTTCTTC. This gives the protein CASSPPGTPQFF.

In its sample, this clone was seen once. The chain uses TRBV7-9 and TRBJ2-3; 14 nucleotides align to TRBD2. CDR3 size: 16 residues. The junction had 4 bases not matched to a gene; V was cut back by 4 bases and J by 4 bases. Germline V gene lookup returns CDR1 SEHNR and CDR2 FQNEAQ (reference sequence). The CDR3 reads CASSSGLAGGPDTQYF. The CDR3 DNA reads TGTGCCAGCAGCTCAGGACTAGCGGGAGGCCCAGATACGCAGTATTTT.